Detailed here is one TCR beta chain. Antigen specificity is unknown. J lost 2 bases, V lost 4 bases, and 2 bases had no gene match. There are 15 residues in the CDR3. Germline V CDR1 and CDR2: KGHDR, SFDVKD. The data derive from a study of CD8+CD57+ T cells in acquired aplastic anemia. Overall study context: The average for DNA from sorted CD4+ and CD8+ cells was about 2.9 ug. Study-level findings and limits: Patients were compared with controls for CD8+ Simpson's diversity, and no significant difference emerged. Common to patients and controls were 25 to 30 CD8+ CDR3 sequences.

Profiling that covered TCR beta VDJ and CDR3 relied on genomic DNA as its template. TCRdb reprocessed the reads via MiXCR and lists one record per CDR3 protein. The sample has roughly 63,000 distinct CDR3 sequences, approximately 54% seen once. This clonotype was obtained from a human donor in good health, serving as a control. This chain links TRBV24-1 with TRBJ2-3, with 10 bases aligning to TRBD2. The specimen sequenced was sorted CD4+, CD8+, or CD8+CD57+ T cells (not recorded which) from PBMCs. CDR3 amino acids: CATSEAGGVTDTQYF. The CDR3 DNA follows: TGTGCCACCAGTGAAGCGGGGGGGGTCACAGATACGCAGTATTTT.